The next 25 T cell receptor beta chains were all read from a single sample in a study of T-cell reconstitution after alpha-beta-depleted transplantation in children. A TCRbeta library incorporating unique molecular identifiers was prepared. TCRdb processed the PCR reads anew with MiXCR; each CDR3 protein has one entry. The top ten hold about 4.6% of the sample, which has around 800,000 distinct CDR3 sequences, about 15% seen once. The specimen was PBMCs, mostly from graft donor cells, collected 360 days after TCRalphabeta/CD19-depleted stem cell transplant. The receptors were sampled from a male patient between 10 and 17 years old who had a stem cell transplant for acute lymphoblastic leukemia, so the T cells may come from the graft donor.

The gene calls are TRBV7-3 and TRBJ2-5; D may be TRBD1 (6 bases). Germline V gene lookup returns CDR1 SGHTA and CDR2 FQGTGA. CDR3 length: 20 amino acids. V lost 5 bases, J lost 0 bases, and 28 bases lay in between. The CDR3, as DNA: TGTGCCAGCAGCCCCCCTCTAGGGAAGGGCGTCTACAGGGACCAAGAGACCCAGTACTTC. This translates into CASSPPLGKGVYRDQETQYF.

The chain carries TRBV4-1 and TRBJ2-7; 13 bases align to TRBD2. This CDR3 spans 22 amino acids. V lost 4 bases and J lost 3; bases outside the gene matches: 24. Germline CDR1 is MGHRA and CDR2 is YSYEKL. The CDR3: CASSRVPISPGLAGSKLYEQYF. The CDR3, as DNA: TGCGCCAGCAGCCGGGTGCCGATTTCACCGGGACTAGCGGGAAGTAAACTCTACGAGCAGTACTTC.

This clonotype was counted between two and nine times. This chain joins TRBV5-1 and TRBJ2-5; 8 nucleotides align to TRBD1. The V segment lost 7 bases and the J segment 1 base; nucleotides outside the gene matches: 12. This CDR3 contains 16 residues. CDR1 SGHRS and CDR2 YFSETQ come from the germline V gene. Here the CDR3 DNA reads TGCGCCAGCCGGCGGGTTTACAGGGGGGTCCAAGAGACCCAGTACTTC. Encoded protein: CASRRVYRGVQETQYF.

The chain is built from TRBV5-1 and TRBJ2-4; D is perhaps TRBD1 (5 bases). CDR3 size: 14 residues. In germline, CDR1 is SGHRS, CDR2 YFSETQ. Trimming removed 3 bases from V and 9 bases from J, with 16 bases in between. CDR3 region: CASSSDSEVFIQYF. CDR3 bases: TGCGCCAGCAGCTCAGACAGTGAGGTCTTCATTCAGTACTTC.

This clonotype was found a few times. V gene TRBV18 combines with J gene TRBJ1-2; 9 bases are a match to TRBD1. Germline lookup yields CDR1 KGHSH and CDR2 LQKENI. The CDR3 loop spans 13 amino acids. V lost 3 bases to trimming and J lost 7 bases; unmatched junction nucleotides: 3. CDR3 amino acids: CASSPGQGGGYTF. CDR3 DNA: TGTGCCAGCTCACCGGGACAGGGAGGTGGCTACACCTTC.

V is TRBV11-1 and J is TRBJ2-5; D not resolved. The germline V and J ends were trimmed by 1 base and 4 bases, with 10 bases remaining between them. CDR1 SGHAT and CDR2 FQDESV come from the germline V gene (reference sequence). The CDR3 is 14 amino acids. The CDR3 is CASSLDEVPETQYF. The CDR3 DNA reads as TGTGCCAGCAGCTTAGATGAAGTACCAGAGACCCAGTACTTC.

This clonotype was recorded a few times. This chain uses TRBV7-6 with TRBJ2-1, with TRBD2 matching over 9 bases. The CDR3 loop spans 17 amino acids. The junction had 12 bases not matched to a gene; V was cut back by 5 bases and J by 4 bases. Germline CDR1 is SGHVS and CDR2 is FNYEAQ. The CDR3, as DNA: TGTGCCAGCAGCCCACGAGCGTCTAGCGGGATATACAATGAGCAGTTCTTC. As protein: CASSPRASSGIYNEQFF.

This clonotype was seen a handful of times. The rearrangement joins TRBV11-1 to TRBJ2-4, with 7 bases that match TRBD1. The CDR3 is 18 amino acids. V lost 4 bases, J lost 0 bases, and 12 bases stayed unmatched. Germline V gene sequence: CDR1 SGHAT, CDR2 FQDESV (reference sequence). Here the CDR3 DNA reads TGTGCCAGCAGCTCCCCCTTAACAGGGGATATAGCCAAAAACATTCAGTACTTC. This sequence encodes CASSSPLTGDIAKNIQYF.

This clonotype occurred a few times. V and J are TRBV12-3 or TRBV12-4 and TRBJ2-1, with D uncertain. V was shortened by 6 bases and J by 3 bases, with 15 bases between the two germline ends. CDR3 length: 15 amino acids. The CDR3: CASSLPDHRYNEQFF. CDR3 sequence (DNA): TGTGCCAGCAGCCTCCCGGACCACCGCTACAATGAGCAGTTCTTC.

This clonotype was seen a few times. V gene TRBV5-1 combines with J gene TRBJ2-7; tentative D call: TRBD2 (5 bases). The germline CDR1 and CDR2 sequences are SGHRS and YFSETQ. The ends were cut back, 3 bases at V and 7 bases at J, with 23 bases in the middle. The CDR3 runs 16 residues. CDR3 amino acids: CASSSPYKGRVGEQYF. CDR3 bases: TGCGCCAGCAGCTCGCCTTACAAAGGGAGAGTCGGGGAGCAGTACTTC.

This rearrangement joins TRBV19 to TRBJ2-1; D gene unclear. Germline CDR1 is LNHDA and CDR2 is SQIVND (reference sequence). V lost 4 bases and J lost 3, with 13 bases in between. The CDR3 runs 15 residues. The CDR3 here is CASSSWGTSYNEQFF. The CDR3 nucleotides read TGTGCCAGTAGTAGCTGGGGTACGAGCTACAATGAGCAGTTCTTC.

This clonotype was picked up many times. The chain carries TRBV5-1 and TRBJ2-7, with D perhaps TRBD1 (6 bases). CDR1 is SGHRS and CDR2 is YFSETQ in the germline V gene. The CDR3 spans 13 residues. V lost 1 base and J lost 7, with 12 bases in between. Written as DNA, the CDR3 is TGCGCCAGCAGCTTGTTGACAGGCGCGGAGCAGTACTTC. It yields the protein CASSLLTGAEQYF.

This chain links TRBV25-1 with TRBJ1-2; D possibly corresponds to TRBD1 (6 bases). The CDR3 is 13 residues long. V lost 4 bases and J lost 4, with 10 bases in between. Germline CDR1 reads MGHDK; CDR2 reads SYGVNS. CDR3 loop: CASSAEGVYGYTF. The CDR3 nucleotides read TGTGCCAGCAGTGCGGAGGGGGTCTATGGCTACACCTTC.

This clonotype occurred many times. V gene TRBV10-1 combines with J gene TRBJ2-1; 12 bases map to TRBD2. The trim removed 6 bases at V and 6 bases at J, leaving 9 bases unmatched. The CDR3 consists of 16 residues. The germline V gene encodes CDR1 WNHNN and CDR2 SYGVQD (reference sequence). Here the CDR3 reads CASSLFTSGRINEQFF. In DNA form, the CDR3 reads TGCGCCAGCAGCCTTTTTACTAGCGGGAGGATCAATGAGCAGTTCTTC.

This clonotype is a singleton in its sample. This sequence joins TRBV10-1 and TRBJ2-1; TRBD2 might be the D (5 bases). The CDR3 spans 14 residues. The V gene's germline CDR1 is WNHNN and CDR2 SYGVQD (reference sequence). V was clipped by 0 bases and J by 9 bases, with 12 bases between them. Here the CDR3 DNA reads TGCGCCAGCAGTGAGTCCGTGGGAGTTGGTGAGCAGTTCTTC. Encoded protein: CASSESVGVGEQFF.

This clonotype was recorded a few times. The CDR3: CASSAPPEEETQYF. In nucleotides, the CDR3 is TGTGCCAGCTCAGCCCCTCCCGAAGAAGAGACCCAGTACTTC. This chain connects TRBV18 to TRBJ2-5; D remains ambiguous. Trimming cost V 5 bases and J 3 bases, with 13 bases left between them. Germline lookup yields CDR1 KGHSH and CDR2 LQKENI. The CDR3 is 14 residues long.

This rearrangement joins TRBV5-6 to TRBJ1-1; D perhaps matches TRBD1 (5 bases). V dropped 0 bases and J dropped 0 bases, with 12 bases sitting between them. This CDR3 has 16 amino acids. Looked up from germline, CDR1 is SGHDT and CDR2 is YYEEEE. The CDR3 nucleotides read TGTGCCAGCAGCTTGGGGCAGGGAATATTGAACACTGAAGCTTTCTTT. Its protein is CASSLGQGILNTEAFF.

Here the CDR3 reads CASRGTSGRTYNEQFF. The CDR3 region has the DNA TGTGCCAGCAGGGGGACTAGCGGGAGGACCTACAATGAGCAGTTCTTC. V gene TRBV6-1 combines with J gene TRBJ2-1; 15 bases line up with TRBD2. The junction had 2 bases not matched to a gene; V was cut back by 6 bases and J by 2 bases. The germline V gene encodes CDR1 MNHNS and CDR2 SASEGT. CDR3 length: 16 amino acids.

This chain connects TRBV28 to TRBJ2-2; 7 bases line up with TRBD1. The CDR3 is made up of 15 amino acids. V shed 6 bases and J 8 bases; nucleotides not matched to a gene: 12. From germline, CDR1 is MDHEN and CDR2 SYDVKM. CDR3 protein: CASRTGAFYTGELFF. CDR3 DNA sequence: TGTGCCAGCAGAACAGGGGCTTTTTATACGGGGGAGCTGTTTTTT.

This clonotype has just one count. A clone one base away is much larger, so this may be a read error. The chain carries TRBV6-5 and TRBJ1-5; the D gene is possibly TRBD1 (6 bases). The CDR3 has 14 amino acids. Germline CDR1 reads MNHEY; CDR2 reads SVGAGI. CDR3 loop: CASRYSTGAGPQHF. DNA for the CDR3: TGTGCCAGCAGATACTCGACGGGGGCCGGGCCCCAGCATTTT.

This sequence joins TRBV30 and TRBJ1-3, with TRBD1 as a possible D gene (6 bases). Trimming took 5 bases from V and 0 from J, leaving 17 bases between them. Germline V gene sequence: CDR1 GTSNPN, CDR2 SVGIG (reference sequence). This CDR3 comprises 16 residues. The CDR3 reads CAWGRTALRSGNTIYF. CDR3 nucleotide sequence: TGTGCCTGGGGGAGGACAGCCCTCCGCTCTGGAAACACCATATATTTT.

Written as DNA, the CDR3 is TGTGCCAGCAGCGCCCGGGATCTCCTCCAAGAGACCCAGTACTTC. Its protein is CASSARDLLQETQYF. The chain recombines TRBV7-9 with TRBJ2-5; weak D call: TRBD2 (5 bases). This CDR3 spans 15 amino acids. The ends were cut back, 5 bases at V and 1 base at J, with 14 bases in the middle. Germline values: CDR1 SEHNR, CDR2 FQNEAQ (reference sequence).

The chain combines TRBV9 with TRBJ2-7; the match to TRBD2 covers 14 bases. The CDR3 consists of 18 residues. In germline, CDR1 is SGDLS, CDR2 YYNGEE. V trimming: 7 bases; J trimming: 6 bases; junction bases outside the gene matches: 18. CDR3 protein: CASGPGTSGSKFLGEQYF. The CDR3 nucleotides are TGTGCCAGCGGCCCCGGGACTAGCGGGAGTAAGTTTTTGGGCGAGCAGTACTTC.

This clonotype was counted between two and nine times. The rearrangement joins TRBV15 to TRBJ2-1; D is possibly TRBD1 or TRBD2 (5 bases each). V lost 2 bases and J lost 3, with 14 bases in between. The CDR3 is made up of 16 amino acids. CDR1 is LNHNV and CDR2 is YYDKDF in the germline V gene (reference sequence). This chain's CDR3 is CATSRSRDQSYNEQFF. CDR3 coding DNA: TGTGCCACCAGCAGAAGCCGGGACCAGAGCTACAATGAGCAGTTCTTC. The entire variable domain, with the rest obtained from reference TRBV15 and TRBJ2-1, is as follows: DAMVIQNPRYQVTQFGKPVTLSCSQTLNHNVMYWYQQKSSQAPKLLFHYYDKDFNNEADTPDNFQSRRPNTSFCFLDIRSPGLGDTAMYLCATSRSRDQSYNEQFFGPGTRLTVL.

This clonotype was picked up a small number of times. The V and J genes are TRBV12-3 or TRBV12-4 and TRBJ1-3; 7 bases map to TRBD1. Trimming cost V 3 bases and J 2 bases; bases outside gene matches: 4. The CDR3 extends over 15 amino acids. The DNA for the CDR3 is TGTGCCAGCAGTTTTGGAGGGGGCCCTGGAAACACCATATATTTT. Translation gives CASSFGGGPGNTIYF.